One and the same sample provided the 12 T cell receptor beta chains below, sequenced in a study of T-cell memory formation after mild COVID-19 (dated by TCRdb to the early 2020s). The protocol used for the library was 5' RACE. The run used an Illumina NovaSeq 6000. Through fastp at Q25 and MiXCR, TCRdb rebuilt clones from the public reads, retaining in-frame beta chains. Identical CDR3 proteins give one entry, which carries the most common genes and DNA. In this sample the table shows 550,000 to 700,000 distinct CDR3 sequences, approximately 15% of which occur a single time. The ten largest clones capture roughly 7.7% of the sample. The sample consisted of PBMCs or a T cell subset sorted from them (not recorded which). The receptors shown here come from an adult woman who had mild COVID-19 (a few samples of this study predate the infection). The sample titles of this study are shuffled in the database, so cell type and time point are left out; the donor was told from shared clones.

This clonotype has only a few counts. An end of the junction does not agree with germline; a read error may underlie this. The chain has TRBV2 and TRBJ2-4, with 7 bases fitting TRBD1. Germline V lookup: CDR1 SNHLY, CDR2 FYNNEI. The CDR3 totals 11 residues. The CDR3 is CASSDPGQQIF. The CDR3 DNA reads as TGTGCCAGCAGCGACCCGGGACAGCAGATCTTC.

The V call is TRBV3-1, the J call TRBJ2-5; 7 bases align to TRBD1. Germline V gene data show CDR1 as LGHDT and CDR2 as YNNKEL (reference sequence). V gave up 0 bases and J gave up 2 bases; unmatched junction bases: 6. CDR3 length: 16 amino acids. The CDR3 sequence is CASSQDRGNLQETQYF. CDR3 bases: TGTGCCAGCAGCCAAGACAGGGGGAACCTTCAAGAGACCCAGTACTTC.

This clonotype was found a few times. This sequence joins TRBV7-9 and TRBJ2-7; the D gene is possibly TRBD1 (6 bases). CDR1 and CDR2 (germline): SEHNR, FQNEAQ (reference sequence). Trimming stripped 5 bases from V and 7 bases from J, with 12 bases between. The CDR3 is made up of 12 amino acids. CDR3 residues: CASSIQGWEQYF. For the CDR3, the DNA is TGTGCCAGCAGCATACAGGGTTGGGAGCAGTACTTC.

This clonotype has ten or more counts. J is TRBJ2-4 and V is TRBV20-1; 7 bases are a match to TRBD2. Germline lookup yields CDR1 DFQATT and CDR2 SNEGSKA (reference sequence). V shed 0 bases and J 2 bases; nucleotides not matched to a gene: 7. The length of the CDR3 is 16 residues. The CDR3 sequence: CSARDGRGWTKNIQYF. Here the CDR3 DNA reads TGCAGTGCTAGAGATGGGCGGGGGTGGACCAAAAACATTCAGTACTTC.

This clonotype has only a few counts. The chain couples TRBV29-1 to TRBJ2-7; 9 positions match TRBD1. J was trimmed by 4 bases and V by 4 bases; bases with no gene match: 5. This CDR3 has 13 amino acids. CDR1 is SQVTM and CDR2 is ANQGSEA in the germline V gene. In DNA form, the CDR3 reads TGCAGCGTTGGTGGGACAGGGATTTACGAGCAGTACTTC. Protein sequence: CSVGGTGIYEQYF.

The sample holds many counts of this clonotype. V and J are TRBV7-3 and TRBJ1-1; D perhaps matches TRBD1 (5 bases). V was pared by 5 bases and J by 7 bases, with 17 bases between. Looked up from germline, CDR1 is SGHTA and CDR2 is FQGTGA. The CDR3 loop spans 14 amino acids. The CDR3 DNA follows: TGTGCCAGCAGCCTAGGCCCCGGGACGATTGAAGCTTTCTTT. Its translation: CASSLGPGTIEAFF.

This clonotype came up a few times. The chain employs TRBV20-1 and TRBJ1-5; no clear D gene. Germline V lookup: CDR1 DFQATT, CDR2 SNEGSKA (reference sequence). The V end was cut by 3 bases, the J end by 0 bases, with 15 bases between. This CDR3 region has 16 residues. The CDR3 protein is CSASPRTAHSNQPQHF. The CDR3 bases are TGCAGTGCTAGCCCCCGAACAGCCCATAGCAATCAGCCCCAGCATTTT.

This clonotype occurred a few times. In DNA, the CDR3 is TGCGCCAGCAGCTTGGATGGCAGGGCAGATTCACCCCTCCACTTT. It yields the protein CASSLDGRADSPLHF. The chain is built from TRBV5-1 and TRBJ1-6; a possible D gene is TRBD1 (5 bases). V dropped 0 bases and J dropped 8 bases, with 12 bases sitting between them. The CDR3 has 15 residues. CDR1 and CDR2 (germline): SGHRS, YFSETQ.

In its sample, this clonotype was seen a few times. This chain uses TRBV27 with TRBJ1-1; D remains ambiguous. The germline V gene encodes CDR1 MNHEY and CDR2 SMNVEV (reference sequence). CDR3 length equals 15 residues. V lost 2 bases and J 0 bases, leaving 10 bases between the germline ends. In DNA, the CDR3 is TGTGCCAGCAGTTTACTCACAGACCTGAACACTGAAGCTTTCTTT. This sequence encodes CASSLLTDLNTEAFF.

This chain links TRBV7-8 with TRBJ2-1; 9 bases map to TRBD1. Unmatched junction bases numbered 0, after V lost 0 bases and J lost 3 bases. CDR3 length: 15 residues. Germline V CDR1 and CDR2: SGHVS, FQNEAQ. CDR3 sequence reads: CASSLATGGYNEQFF. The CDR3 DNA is TGTGCCAGCAGCTTAGCGACAGGGGGCTACAATGAGCAGTTCTTC.

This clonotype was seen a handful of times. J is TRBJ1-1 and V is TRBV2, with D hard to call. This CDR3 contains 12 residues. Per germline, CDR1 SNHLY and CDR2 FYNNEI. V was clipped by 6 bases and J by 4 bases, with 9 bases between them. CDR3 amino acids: CASSPLGTEAFF. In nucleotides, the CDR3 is TGTGCCAGCAGCCCTCTCGGCACTGAAGCTTTCTTT.

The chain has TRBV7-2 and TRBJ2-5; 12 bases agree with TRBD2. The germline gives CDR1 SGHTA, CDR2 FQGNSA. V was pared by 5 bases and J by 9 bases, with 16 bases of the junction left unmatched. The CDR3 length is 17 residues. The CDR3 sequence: CASSRLGLAGGRGSQYF. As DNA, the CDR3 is TGTGCCAGCAGCCGATTGGGGCTAGCGGGAGGGCGTGGGTCCCAGTACTTC. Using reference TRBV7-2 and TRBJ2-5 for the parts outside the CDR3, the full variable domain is GAGVSQSPSNKVTEKGKDVELRCDPISGHTALYWYRQSLGQGLEFLIYFQGNSAPDKSGLPSDRFSAERTGGSVSTLTIQRTQQEDSAVYLCASSRLGLAGGRGSQYFGPGTRLLVL.